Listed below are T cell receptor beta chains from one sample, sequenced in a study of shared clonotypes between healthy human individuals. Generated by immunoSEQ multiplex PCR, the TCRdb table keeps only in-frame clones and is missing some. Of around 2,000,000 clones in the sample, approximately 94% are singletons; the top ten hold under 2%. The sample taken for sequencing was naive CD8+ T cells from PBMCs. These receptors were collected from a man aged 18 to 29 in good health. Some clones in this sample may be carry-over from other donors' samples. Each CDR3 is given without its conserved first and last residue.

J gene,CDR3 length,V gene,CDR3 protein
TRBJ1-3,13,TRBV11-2,ASSSLRASGNTIY
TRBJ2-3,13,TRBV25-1,ASSWGGGYTDTQY
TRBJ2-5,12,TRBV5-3,ARSFGAVQETQY
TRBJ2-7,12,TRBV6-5,ASSYYQGGYEQY
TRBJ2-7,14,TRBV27,ASSLGPGGFHYEQY
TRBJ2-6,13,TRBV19,ASQSLQSGANVLT
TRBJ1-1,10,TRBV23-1,ASRSGGGEAF
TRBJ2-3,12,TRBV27,ASSSGTSGRTQY
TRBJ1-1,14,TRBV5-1,ASSPLGQGGGTEAF
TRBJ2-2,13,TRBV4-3,ASSQGTSRTGELF
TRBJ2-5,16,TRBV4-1,ASSQVARDRGHGETQY
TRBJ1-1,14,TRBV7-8,ASSFPQRWVNTEAF
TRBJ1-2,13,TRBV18,ASSPPGDRAGGYT
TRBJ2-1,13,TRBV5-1,ASRIQGVAYNEQF
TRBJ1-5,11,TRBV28,ASSSYSNQPQH
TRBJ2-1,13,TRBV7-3,ASSPGRESYNEQF
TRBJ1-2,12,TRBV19,ATTPGQGAYGYT
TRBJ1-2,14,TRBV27,ASRDLPRQGAGGYT
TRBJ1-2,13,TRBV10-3,AISLSEGASYGYT
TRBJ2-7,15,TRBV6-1,ASSEDPSGGGSYEQY
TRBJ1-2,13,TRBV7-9,ASSLYAGPNYGYT
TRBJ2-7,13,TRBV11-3,ASSSYSGTKYEQY
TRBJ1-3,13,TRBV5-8,ASSLAARTGNTIY
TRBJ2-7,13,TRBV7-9,ASSLEQGRTYEQY
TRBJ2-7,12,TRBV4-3,ASSQAESSYEQY
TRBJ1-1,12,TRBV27,ASSWGFRGTEAF
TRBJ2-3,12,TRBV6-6,ASRTGTSTDTQY